The 30 T cell receptor beta chains below were found in one sample sequenced in a study of T cells in Graves' hyperthyroidism and ophthalmopathy (dated by TCRdb to about 2019). The receptor library was made with multiplex PCR. Sequenced on an Illumina HiSeq 2000. Amplification of TCR beta CDR3 regions was carried out from RNA transcripts. The TCR CDR3 was subjected to a first round of RT-PCR using the HTBI primer set and the Qiagen OneStep RT-PCR kit. The raw public data were reprocessed by TCRdb itself: fastp quality trimming at Q25, MiXCR clonotype calling, in-frame beta chains only. Identical CDR3 protein sequences are pooled into one entry, listed with their most common genes and DNA. Across this sample there are 130,000 to 150,000 distinct CDR3 sequences, with 22% seen only once. The ten largest clones take up more than 65% of the sample. Sequencing was done on a sample of blood. The source of these receptors is a woman aged 45-60 years with Graves' hyperthyroidism that later progressed to Graves' ophthalmopathy.

The chain carries TRBV10-2 and TRBJ2-4, with a tentative D call TRBD1 (6 bases). V was pared by 6 bases and J by 5 bases, with 17 bases between. This CDR3 has 15 residues. Germline CDR1 reads WSHSY; CDR2 reads SAAADI. CDR3 coding DNA: TGCGCCAGCAGCGGCACAGGGCTCGGGGAAAACATTCAGTACTTC. Protein sequence: CASSGTGLGENIQYF.

This clonotype was picked up many times. This CDR3 is CASSPRALNTEAFF. DNA for the CDR3: TGTGCCAGCAGCCCCAGGGCCCTGAACACTGAAGCTTTCTTT. The chain recombines TRBV6-1 with TRBJ1-1; tentative D call: TRBD1 (5 bases). Germline CDR1 is MNHNS and CDR2 is SASEGT. Trimming pared 6 bases from V and 0 bases from J, leaving 11 bases between. The CDR3 totals 14 residues.

This clonotype was counted only a few times. The chain employs TRBV6-5 and TRBJ1-2, with a possible D match to TRBD1 (5 bases). The V and J ends lost 2 bases and 4 bases respectively, with 8 bases between them. The CDR3 has 13 residues. CDR1 is MNHEY, CDR2 SVGAGI, per germline. Written as DNA, the CDR3 is TGTGCCAGCAGTTACCCCGGGGCCTATGGCTACACCTTC. Translating gives CASSYPGAYGYTF.

This clonotype was detected a few times. The V call is TRBV4-2, the J call TRBJ2-3; 14 bases fit TRBD2. The trim removed 0 bases at V and 4 bases at J, leaving 12 bases unmatched. In germline, CDR1 is LGHNA, CDR2 YNFKEQ. This CDR3 is built from 20 residues. The CDR3 here is CASSQEGTSGSAIRADTQYF. The CDR3 region has the DNA TGTGCCAGCAGCCAAGAGGGGACTAGCGGGAGCGCAATAAGGGCAGATACGCAGTATTTT.

The chain joins TRBV2 to TRBJ2-5; TRBD1 might be the D (6 bases). CDR1 and CDR2 from the germline V gene are SNHLY and FYNNEI. Trimming removed 6 bases from V and 3 bases from J, with 17 bases in between. The CDR3 is 15 residues long. CDR3 in amino acids: CASRNWGQVKETQYF. The CDR3 DNA reads as TGTGCCAGCAGGAACTGGGGGCAGGTTAAAGAGACCCAGTACTTC.

This clonotype was counted at least ten times. The chain couples TRBV2 to TRBJ1-2; 8 nucleotides agree with TRBD1. The germline CDR1 and CDR2 sequences are SNHLY and FYNNEI. CDR3 length equals 15 residues. J lost 7 bases, V lost 3 bases, and 10 bases had no gene match. The CDR3 DNA follows: TGTGCCAGCAGTGATGTAGGCAGAACAGGGGGTGGCTACACCTTC. Translation gives CASSDVGRTGGGYTF.

This clonotype was recorded at least ten times. The CDR3 sequence is CSARVDGVEAFF. CDR3 DNA: TGCAGTGCTAGAGTGGACGGGGTTGAAGCTTTCTTT. The rearrangement links TRBV20-1 to TRBJ1-1; D remains ambiguous. The V and J ends lost 1 base and 7 bases respectively, with 10 bases between them. Germline V gene data show CDR1 as DFQATT and CDR2 as SNEGSKA (reference sequence). CDR3 size: 12 residues.

This clonotype was detected only a few times. The chain is built from TRBV27 and TRBJ1-5; D is uncertain. Trimming left V 4 bases short and J 7 bases short, with 8 bases between. The CDR3 is made up of 12 amino acids. Germline loops: CDR1 MNHEY, CDR2 SMNVEV (reference sequence). CDR3 region: CASSSVGQPQHF. As DNA, the CDR3 is TGTGCCAGCAGTTCCGTAGGACAGCCCCAGCATTTT.

This clonotype was counted only a few times. This chain uses TRBV19 with TRBJ2-6; 14 nucleotides match TRBD2. The CDR3 sequence is 17 residues long. V was clipped by 7 bases and J by 0 bases; unmatched bases: 2. Looked up from germline, CDR1 is LNHDA and CDR2 is SQIVND (reference sequence). CDR3 sequence: CASTGTSGGSGANVLTF. The CDR3 nucleotides read TGTGCCAGTACCGGGACTAGCGGGGGCTCTGGGGCCAACGTCCTGACTTTC.

This clonotype was seen repeatedly, ten times or more. The chain employs TRBV20-1 and TRBJ2-1; 7 bases are a match to TRBD1. V lost 7 bases, J lost 0 bases, and 6 bases stayed unmatched. CDR3 size: 14 residues. The V gene's germline CDR1 is DFQATT and CDR2 SNEGSKA (reference sequence). This CDR3 reads CSGLQGVSYNEQFF. CDR3 in DNA: TGCAGTGGTCTGCAGGGGGTCTCCTACAATGAGCAGTTCTTC.

A remark on this clonotype: This clone may be a read error of a much larger clone one base away. The chain recombines TRBV20-1 with TRBJ2-5; possible D gene TRBD2, 5 bases. CDR3 length: 15 residues. Trimming took off 1 base at V and 9 bases at J, with 21 bases between the two ends. Germline lookup yields CDR1 DFQATT and CDR2 SNEGSKA (reference sequence). The CDR3 loop is CSARVPRAGKEAQYF. The CDR3 DNA reads TGCAGTGCTAGAGTCCCCCGGGCGGGCAAGGAGGCCCAGTACTTC.

On this clonotype: It may be a read error: a sequence one base away is much more abundant. The rearrangement links TRBV7-2 to TRBJ2-7; D gene unclear. CDR1 SGHTA and CDR2 FQGNSA come from the germline V gene. The CDR3 totals 15 residues. CDR3 residues: CASSPTFGKSYEQYF. The CDR3 DNA reads as TGCGCCAGCAGCCCGACATTTGGTAAGAGCTACGAGCAGTACTTC.

Notes on this clonotype: One end of the junction fails to match germline, which may point to a read error. This chain joins TRBV11-2 and TRBJ2-5; TRBD1 agrees at 11 bases. The CDR3 sequence is 15 residues long. The germline gives CDR1 SGHAT, CDR2 FQNNGV. CDR3 amino acids: CASSLGTGGRETQCF. Here the CDR3 DNA reads TGTGCCAGCAGCTTAGGGACAGGGGGCCGAGAGACCCAGTGCTTC.

This clonotype was detected many times. The V gene is TRBV20-1, the J gene TRBJ2-5, with TRBD2 matching 7 bases. The germline V gene encodes CDR1 DFQATT and CDR2 SNEGSKA (reference sequence). This CDR3 comprises 14 residues. V lost 6 bases, J lost 2 bases, and 9 bases stayed unmatched. CDR3 bases: TGCAGTGCAGAGGGGACTAACGCGCAAGAGACCCAGTACTTC. It specifies CSAEGTNAQETQYF.

This clonotype was seen ten or more times. J is TRBJ2-5 and V is TRBV20-1; 12 bases are a match to TRBD2. The J segment lost 7 bases and the V segment lost 0 bases, leaving 6 bases of the junction unmatched. Germline assignment: CDR1 DFQATT and CDR2 SNEGSKA (reference sequence). This CDR3 is 15 amino acids long. CDR3 DNA sequence: TGCAGTGCTAGAGATTTCGCTAGCGGGGGGGTGACCCAGTACTTC. Amino acids: CSARDFASGGVTQYF.

The sample holds a few counts of this clonotype. The chain is built from TRBV15 and TRBJ2-2, with a tentative D call TRBD1 (6 bases). This CDR3 spans 16 amino acids. V lost 4 bases, J lost 1 base, and 13 bases lay in between. Germline assignment: CDR1 LNHNV and CDR2 YYDKDF (reference sequence). The CDR3 here is CATSNTGTLNTGELFF. The CDR3 DNA reads TGTGCCACCAGCAACACGGGGACATTGAACACCGGGGAGCTGTTTTTT.

This clonotype was counted between two and nine times. J is TRBJ2-1 and V is TRBV29-1; maybe TRBD2 (5 bases). The CDR3 has 11 residues. CDR1 is SQVTM and CDR2 is ANQGSEA in the germline V gene. Trimming took 5 bases from V and 6 from J, leaving 8 bases between them. The CDR3 bases are TGCAGCGTTTTCGGAGGCAATGAGCAGTTCTTC. Translated, it gives CSVFGGNEQFF.

This sequence joins TRBV7-3 and TRBJ1-5; D unclear. Deletions cut 1 base from V and 3 bases from J, with 16 bases between. Germline CDR1 reads SGHTA; CDR2 reads FQGTGA. The CDR3 extends over 17 amino acids. For the CDR3, the DNA is TGTGCCAGCAGCTTAAGTAAGTTGGTGGGTGACAATCAGCCCCAGCATTTT. Its translation: CASSLSKLVGDNQPQHF. Drawing the rest from reference TRBV7-3 and TRBJ1-5, the complete variable domain is GAGVSQTPSNKVTEKGKYVELRCDPISGHTALYWYRQSLGQGPEFLIYFQGTGAADDSGLPNDRFFAVRPEGSVSTLKIQRTERGDSAVYLCASSLSKLVGDNQPQHFGDGTRLSIL.

This clonotype was counted ten times or more. V is TRBV3-1 and J is TRBJ2-1; TRBD2 agrees at 14 bases. V shed 4 bases and J 8 bases; nucleotides not matched to a gene: 7. Germline CDR1 reads LGHDT; CDR2 reads YNNKEL (reference sequence). This CDR3 is built from 16 residues. CDR3 amino acids: CASSPTGTSGRYEQFF. The DNA of the CDR3 is TGTGCCAGCAGCCCTACCGGGACTAGCGGGAGATATGAGCAGTTCTTC.

This rearrangement joins TRBV15 to TRBJ2-6; tentative D call: TRBD1 (5 bases). Looked up from germline, CDR1 is LNHNV and CDR2 is YYDKDF (reference sequence). V lost 0 bases and J 2 bases, leaving 17 bases between the germline ends. CDR3 length: 19 residues. The CDR3 is CATSRDLFPVGPGANVLTF. In DNA, the CDR3 is TGTGCCACCAGCAGAGATCTCTTCCCAGTGGGGCCTGGGGCCAACGTCCTGACTTTC.

This chain links TRBV28 with TRBJ2-7; 10 nucleotides align to TRBD1. Germline values: CDR1 MDHEN, CDR2 SYDVKM. This CDR3 region has 13 residues. Germline trimming cut 7 bases from V and 7 bases from J; bases unmatched to any gene: 7. The CDR3 loop reads CASTSRDRGEQYF. CDR3 nucleotides: TGTGCCAGCACGTCACGGGACAGGGGTGAGCAGTACTTC.

This clonotype was seen ten or more times. This chain joins TRBV5-1 and TRBJ1-1; 7 bases map to TRBD1. This CDR3 is built from 15 residues. Per germline, CDR1 SGHRS and CDR2 YFSETQ. The J segment lost 4 bases and the V segment lost 2 bases, leaving 8 bases of the junction unmatched. CDR3 in DNA: TGCGCCAGCAGCTTAGACAGGGTGAAGGGCACTGAAGCTTTCTTT. Translating it yields CASSLDRVKGTEAFF. Drawing the rest from reference TRBV5-1 and TRBJ1-1, the complete variable domain is KAGVTQTPRYLIKTRGQQVTLSCSPISGHRSVSWYQQTPGQGLQFLFEYFSETQRNKGNFPGRFSGRQFSNSRSEMNVSTLELGDSALYLCASSLDRVKGTEAFFGQGTRLTVV.

This clonotype was found many times. J is TRBJ2-7 and V is TRBV28, with 7 bases fitting TRBD2. The CDR3 is 19 amino acids. The germline gives CDR1 MDHEN, CDR2 SYDVKM. The CDR3: CGVFGSTLGGRSSSYEQYF. The CDR3 DNA follows: TGTGGGGTTTTCGGCTCTACTCTGGGGGGGAGGTCGAGCTCCTACGAGCAGTACTTC. The variable domain in full, with the rest retrieved from reference TRBV28 and TRBJ2-7, is DVKVTQSSRYLVKRTGEKVFLECVQDMDHENMFWYRQDPGLGLRLIYFSYDVKMKEKGDIPEGYSVSREKKERFSLILESASTNQTSMYLCGVFGSTLGGRSSSYEQYFGPGTRLTVT.

The CDR3 region is CASSVGRTQATNEKLFF. The CDR3, as DNA: TGTGCCAGCAGCGTAGGCCGGACTCAAGCAACTAATGAAAAACTGTTTTTT. V gene TRBV9 combines with J gene TRBJ1-4, with D unclear. There are 17 residues in the CDR3. In germline, CDR1 is SGDLS, CDR2 YYNGEE. Trimming took 0 bases from V and 0 from J, leaving 12 bases between them.

The rearrangement uses TRBV6-1 and TRBJ2-7; maybe TRBD1 (6 bases). Trimming stripped 5 bases from V and 4 bases from J, with 33 bases between. CDR3 length: 20 amino acids. Germline-derived CDR1 and CDR2 are MNHNS and SASEGT. The CDR3 region is CASSYKAFGGLGLSSYEQYF. The CDR3 DNA reads as TGTGCCAGCAGTTACAAAGCATTTGGGGGCTTAGGACTGTCCTCGTACGAGCAGTACTTC.

The table lists this clonotype with many counts. The chain has TRBV7-9 and TRBJ1-2, with D possibly being TRBD1 (6 bases). CDR1 SEHNR and CDR2 FQNEAQ come from the germline V gene (reference sequence). Trimming took 0 bases from V and 8 from J, leaving 10 bases between them. The CDR3 has 13 amino acids. The CDR3 loop is CASSLAGGLGYTF. The CDR3 nucleotides are TGTGCCAGCAGCTTAGCCGGGGGGCTGGGCTACACCTTC.

This clonotype was observed a handful of times. The V gene is TRBV19, the J gene TRBJ1-5, with 8 bases fitting TRBD1. This CDR3 comprises 15 residues. Germline V gives CDR1 LNHDA, CDR2 SQIVND (reference sequence). The ends lost 9 bases at V and 1 base at J; junction bases unmatched: 8. CDR3: CASRTGSGSNQPQHF. The CDR3 DNA is TGTGCCAGCAGGACAGGGAGTGGGAGCAATCAGCCCCAGCATTTT. Supplemented by reference TRBV19 and TRBJ1-5, the full variable domain reads DGGITQSPKYLFRKEGQNVTLSCEQNLNHDAMYWYRQDPGQGLRLIYYSQIVNDFQKGDIAEGYSVSREKKESFPLTVTSAQKNPTAFYLCASRTGSGSNQPQHFGDGTRLSIL.

This clonotype has a count of ten or more. V usage is TRBV3-1 and J usage is TRBJ2-3; 7 nucleotides align to TRBD2. The junction had 7 bases not matched to a gene; V was cut back by 4 bases and J by 3 bases. Germline-derived CDR1 and CDR2 are LGHDT and YNNKEL (reference sequence). This CDR3 contains 15 residues. The CDR3 DNA follows: TGTGCCAGCAGCCCAGCGGGGCGCGGGACAGATACGCAGTATTTT. Protein sequence: CASSPAGRGTDTQYF.

This clonotype came up many times. The rearrangement joins TRBV28 to TRBJ2-2; 9 bases agree with TRBD2. The germline CDR1 and CDR2 sequences are MDHEN and SYDVKM. This CDR3 region has 15 residues. V trimming: 7 bases; J trimming: 5 bases; junction bases outside the gene matches: 8. This CDR3 reads CASTTLAGRTGELFF. The CDR3 nucleotides read TGTGCCAGCACAACGCTAGCGGGAAGGACCGGGGAGCTGTTTTTT.

V usage is TRBV15 and J usage is TRBJ2-1, with 9 bases that match TRBD1. Germline CDR1 reads LNHNV; CDR2 reads YYDKDF (reference sequence). This CDR3 comprises 12 residues. With V trimmed by 8 bases and J by 9 bases, 5 bases remained unmatched. CDR3 residues: CATGQGWGEQFF. The CDR3 DNA is TGTGCCACCGGACAGGGGTGGGGTGAGCAGTTCTTC.